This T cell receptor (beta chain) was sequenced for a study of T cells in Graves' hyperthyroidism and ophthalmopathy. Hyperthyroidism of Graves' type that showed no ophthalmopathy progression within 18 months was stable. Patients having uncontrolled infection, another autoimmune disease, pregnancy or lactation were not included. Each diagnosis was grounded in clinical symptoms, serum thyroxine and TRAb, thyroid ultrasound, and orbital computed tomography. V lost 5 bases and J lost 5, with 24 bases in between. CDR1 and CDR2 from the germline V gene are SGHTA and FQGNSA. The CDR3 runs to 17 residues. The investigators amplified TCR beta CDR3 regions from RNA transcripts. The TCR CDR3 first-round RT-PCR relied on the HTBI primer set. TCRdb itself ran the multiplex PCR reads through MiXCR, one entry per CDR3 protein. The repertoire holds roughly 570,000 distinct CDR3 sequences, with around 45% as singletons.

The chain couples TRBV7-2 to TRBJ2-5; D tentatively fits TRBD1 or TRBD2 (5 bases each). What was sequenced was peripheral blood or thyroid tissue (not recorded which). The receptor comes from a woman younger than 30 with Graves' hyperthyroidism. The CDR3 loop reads CASSQFLQGPEGETQYF. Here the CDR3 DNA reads TGTGCCAGCAGCCAATTCCTCCAGGGCCCCGAGGGGGAGACCCAGTACTTC. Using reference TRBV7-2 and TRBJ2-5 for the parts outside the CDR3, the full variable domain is GAGVSQSPSNKVTEKGKDVELRCDPISGHTALYWYRQSLGQGLEFLIYFQGNSAPDKSGLPSDRFSAERTGGSVSTLTIQRTQQEDSAVYLCASSQFLQGPEGETQYFGPGTRLLVL.